The 27 T cell receptor beta chains below were found in one sample sequenced in a study of blood T cell repertoires in COVID-19. Sequencing used immunoSEQ multiplex PCR; TCRdb keeps in-frame clones, though not all of them. The profile shows about 200,000 clones, approximately 86% of them singletons. Sequencing used PBMCs or T cells enriched from blood (not recorded which). Receptor source: a woman aged 40 to 50 with acute COVID-19.

V usage is TRBV12-3 or TRBV12-4 and J usage is TRBJ1-3; no reliable D call. V shed 3 bases and J shed 4 bases, with 4 bases lying between them. CDR3 length equals 12 residues. The chain's CDR3 is CASSFSGNTIYF. CDR3 bases: TGTGCCAGCAGTTTTAGCGGAAACACCATATATTTT.

CDR3 sequence reads: CASSTELAGGPSEQFF. The CDR3, as DNA: TGTGCCAGCAGTACAGAACTAGCGGGAGGGCCAAGTGAGCAGTTCTTC. The rearrangement links TRBV27 to TRBJ2-1; 13 nucleotides align to TRBD2. Germline CDR1 MNHEY, CDR2 SMNVEV (reference sequence). J was trimmed by 9 bases and V by 5 bases; bases with no gene match: 10. CDR3 length: 16 residues.

This chain links TRBV11-2 with TRBJ1-2; D not resolved. The CDR3 spans 13 residues. Per the germline V gene, CDR1 is SGHAT and CDR2 is FQNNGV. The ends were cut back, 0 bases at V and 4 bases at J, with 6 bases in the middle. Here the CDR3 DNA reads TGTGCCAGCAGCTTAGACCGGAGCTATGGCTACACCTTC. Protein product: CASSLDRSYGYTF.

The chain recombines TRBV9 with TRBJ2-3; D is ambiguous. The CDR3 runs to 14 residues. The germline V gene encodes CDR1 SGDLS and CDR2 YYNGEE. V was shortened by 4 bases and J by 4 bases, with 13 bases between the two germline ends. The CDR3 spells CASSLSSFSDTQYF. CDR3 bases: TGTGCCAGCAGCTTATCTTCGTTTTCAGATACGCAGTATTTT.

The chain combines TRBV6-1 with TRBJ1-5; 7 positions match TRBD1. This CDR3 is 15 amino acids long. The germline CDR1 and CDR2 sequences are MNHNS and SASEGT. The J segment lost 6 bases and the V segment lost 2 bases, leaving 7 bases of the junction unmatched. The CDR3 bases are TGTGCCAGCAGTGAAACGCAGGGGGTGGGTCAGCCCCAGCATTTT. Translating it yields CASSETQGVGQPQHF.

The chain joins TRBV18 to TRBJ2-7, with D unresolved. Germline V gene data show CDR1 as KGHSH and CDR2 as LQKENI. The length of the CDR3 is 13 residues. V was pared by 3 bases and J by 6 bases, with 12 bases between. The CDR3: CASSPGPGGEQYF. As DNA, the CDR3 is TGTGCCAGCTCACCGGGTCCTGGCGGCGAGCAGTACTTC.

The V call is TRBV4-3, the J call TRBJ2-4; TRBD2 might be the D (5 bases). Germline V gene lookup returns CDR1 LGHNA and CDR2 YSLEER. V was trimmed by 0 bases and J by 3 bases, leaving 9 bases between them. The CDR3 spans 15 residues. The CDR3 bases are TGCGCCAGCAGCCAAGACGGGGAAGGCAAAAACATTCAGTACTTC. Its translation: CASSQDGEGKNIQYF.

The chain has TRBV6-5 and TRBJ2-7; 9 bases fit TRBD1. Germline V gene data show CDR1 as MNHEY and CDR2 as SVGAGI. With 1 base clipped from V and 2 bases from J, the junction kept 6 bases outside the gene matches. This CDR3 comprises 16 residues. CDR3 DNA: TGTGCCAGCAGTTACTTGCCGGGACAGGGTCCCTACGAGCAGTACTTC. Translated: CASSYLPGQGPYEQYF.

This chain uses TRBV28 with TRBJ2-1; 10 bases map to TRBD2. In germline, CDR1 is MDHEN, CDR2 SYDVKM. This CDR3 region has 15 residues. Trimming removed 5 bases from V and 3 bases from J; junction bases left unmatched: 4. The CDR3 bases are TGTGCCAGCAGTCTCCTAGCGGGGGACTACAATGAGCAGTTCTTC. This encodes CASSLLAGDYNEQFF.

Turning to this clone: At one end, the junction sequence differs from germline, possibly due to a read error. The rearrangement uses TRBV2 and TRBJ1-5; tentative D call: TRBD1 (5 bases). The CDR3 extends over 15 amino acids. CDR1 and CDR2 from the germline V gene are SNHLY and FYNNEI. CDR3 bases: TGTGGCAGCAGCACCCAGGGAAATAGCAATCAGCCCCAGCATTTT. Translation: CGSSTQGNSNQPQHF.

This sequence joins TRBV5-1 and TRBJ2-3, with D tentatively TRBD1 (6 bases). Germline loops: CDR1 SGHRS, CDR2 YFSETQ. The V end lost 2 bases, the J end lost 3 bases, and 16 bases lay between the germline ends. The CDR3 spans 16 residues. The CDR3, as DNA: TGCGCCAGCAGCTTCCGGGCCGCAGGGGTAACAGATACGCAGTATTTT. Translation gives CASSFRAAGVTDTQYF.

This chain links TRBV5-8 with TRBJ2-1, with 10 bases identical to TRBD2. Germline V gene data show CDR1 as SGHTS and CDR2 as YDEGEE. The ends lost 4 bases at V and 5 bases at J; junction bases unmatched: 9. CDR3 length equals 16 residues. Written as DNA, the CDR3 is TGTGCCAGCAGCATCCCGGGACTAGCGATCCACAATGAGCAGTTCTTC. It codes for CASSIPGLAIHNEQFF.

The table lists this clone with a count of one. This chain joins TRBV5-5 and TRBJ2-1, with 8 bases aligning to TRBD2. Looked up from germline, CDR1 is SGHKS and CDR2 is YYEKEE (reference sequence). V lost 0 bases to trimming and J lost 0 bases; unmatched junction nucleotides: 2. The CDR3 sequence is 16 residues long. The CDR3 loop is CASSLGLANSYNEQFF. In nucleotides, the CDR3 is TGTGCCAGCAGCTTGGGACTAGCGAACTCCTACAATGAGCAGTTCTTC.

The gene calls are TRBV20-1 and TRBJ2-3, with 8 bases fitting TRBD2. The CDR3 is made up of 15 amino acids. From germline, CDR1 is DFQATT and CDR2 SNEGSKA (reference sequence). With V trimmed by 3 bases and J by 4 bases, 9 bases remained unmatched. CDR3 DNA sequence: TGCAGTGCTAGTCTCCGGGAGGGCCGAGCAGATACGCAGTATTTT. It codes for CSASLREGRADTQYF.

The V call is TRBV5-1, the J call TRBJ2-1, with TRBD1 matching 9 bases. The CDR3 runs to 14 residues. From germline, CDR1 is SGHRS and CDR2 YFSETQ. V dropped 3 bases and J dropped 8; count of bases not matched to a gene: 6. The CDR3 nucleotides read TGCGCCAGCAGCTCGGGGACAGGGTTGGATGAGCAGTTCTTC. Amino acid sequence: CASSSGTGLDEQFF.

V and J are TRBV28 and TRBJ2-3; unclear D gene. The CDR3 extends over 13 amino acids. Trimming left V 1 base short and J 6 bases short, with 8 bases between. The germline V gene has CDR1 MDHEN and CDR2 SYDVKM. Here the CDR3 DNA reads TGTGCCAGCAGTTTATCTTTTCGGGATACGCAGTATTTT. Its protein is CASSLSFRDTQYF.

The V call is TRBV28, the J call TRBJ1-5; D gene uncertain. The CDR3 runs to 13 residues. V was clipped by 5 bases and J by 2 bases, with 7 bases between them. Germline CDR1 MDHEN, CDR2 SYDVKM. The CDR3 nucleotides are TGTGCCAGCAGTATTAGTGGCAATCAGCCCCAGCATTTT. This codes for CASSISGNQPQHF.

The sample holds a few counts of this clone. V usage is TRBV19 and J usage is TRBJ2-1; TRBD1 is a possible D gene (6 bases). V was trimmed by 6 bases and J by 0 bases, leaving 12 bases between them. The CDR3 length is 15 residues. Germline V CDR1 and CDR2: LNHDA, SQIVND (reference sequence). The CDR3 here is CASSTLDSSYNEQFF. The CDR3, as DNA: TGTGCCAGTAGCACCCTGGACAGCTCCTACAATGAGCAGTTCTTC.

This clone has only one observation. The gene calls are TRBV19 and TRBJ1-6; no clear D gene. This CDR3 is 13 amino acids long. The germline V gene encodes CDR1 LNHDA and CDR2 SQIVND (reference sequence). V dropped 8 bases and J dropped 7 bases, with 12 bases sitting between them. The CDR3 reads CASGEIKNSPLHF. DNA of the CDR3: TGTGCCAGTGGGGAGATAAAGAATTCACCCCTCCACTTT.

The CDR3 is CASSPQVGVGGYTF. DNA of the CDR3: TGTGCCAGCAGCCCCCAGGTCGGGGTAGGAGGCTACACCTTC. V gene TRBV7-9 combines with J gene TRBJ1-2; D not certain. The CDR3 length is 14 residues. The V gene's germline CDR1 is SEHNR and CDR2 FQNEAQ (reference sequence). The ends were cut back, 5 bases at V and 8 bases at J, with 18 bases in the middle.

This clone has a single count. The DNA for the CDR3 is TGTGCCAGCGGTTCTCTACAGGCCTACAATGAGCAGTTCTTC. Translating it yields CASGSLQAYNEQFF. The chain links TRBV6-5 to TRBJ2-1; D may be TRBD1 (5 bases). The V and J ends lost 8 bases and 2 bases respectively, with 13 bases between them. The CDR3 is made up of 14 amino acids. From germline, CDR1 is MNHEY and CDR2 SVGAGI.

The sample holds many counts of this clone. The J gene is TRBJ2-7, the V gene TRBV2; 9 bases are shared with TRBD2. V lost 4 bases, J lost 0 bases, and 4 bases stayed unmatched. CDR3 length: 15 residues. Germline V CDR1 and CDR2: SNHLY, FYNNEI. CDR3 amino acids: CASSGGGRASYEQYF. The CDR3, as DNA: TGTGCCAGCAGTGGGGGCGGGAGGGCCTCCTACGAGCAGTACTTC. Full variable domain (outside the CDR3, taken from reference TRBV2 and TRBJ2-7): EPEVTQTPSHQVTQMGQEVILRCVPISNHLYFYWYRQILGQKVEFLVSFYNNEISEKSEIFDDQFSVERPDGSNFTLKIRSTKLEDSAMYFCASSGGGRASYEQYFGPGTRLTVT.

V is TRBV15 and J is TRBJ1-5; 10 bases line up with TRBD1. CDR3 length equals 15 residues. The junction had 10 bases not matched to a gene; V was cut back by 8 bases and J by 6 bases. Germline CDR1 is LNHNV and CDR2 is YYDKDF (reference sequence). The CDR3 spells CATLRDRGLSQPQHF. CDR3 DNA: TGTGCCACCCTTAGAGACAGGGGGCTAAGTCAGCCCCAGCATTTT.

This clone was seen a single time. This chain connects TRBV19 to TRBJ1-1, with TRBD1 matching over 9 bases. The CDR3 runs 14 residues. Losses at the gene ends were 9 bases for V and 1 base for J; bases not matched to a gene: 6. Germline lookup yields CDR1 LNHDA and CDR2 SQIVND (reference sequence). The DNA of the CDR3 is TGTGCCAGCATGGAACAGGGGGCGAACACTGAAGCTTTCTTT. It encodes CASMEQGANTEAFF.

The table lists this clone with a few counts. The J gene is TRBJ2-2, the V gene TRBV4-2, with D hard to call. The V end lost 4 bases, the J end lost 5 bases, and 11 bases lay between the germline ends. Looked up from germline, CDR1 is LGHNA and CDR2 is YNFKEQ. There are 14 residues in the CDR3. CDR3 protein: CASSLLSGTGELFF. Here the CDR3 DNA reads TGTGCCAGCAGCCTTCTCTCCGGGACCGGGGAGCTGTTTTTT.

The chain is built from TRBV12-3 or TRBV12-4 and TRBJ2-7, with D maybe TRBD1 (5 bases). The CDR3 sequence is 13 residues long. Trimming pared 3 bases from V and 4 bases from J, leaving 10 bases between. CDR3: CASSFQGSYEQYF. CDR3 DNA sequence: TGTGCCAGCAGTTTTCAGGGATCTTACGAGCAGTACTTC.

The chain has TRBV9 and TRBJ2-5; 10 bases match TRBD2. CDR1 is SGDLS and CDR2 is YYNGEE in the germline V gene. V was pared by 0 bases and J by 5 bases, with 7 bases of the junction left unmatched. The CDR3 has 16 amino acids. CDR3 sequence reads: CASSVDASGSGETQYF. DNA for the CDR3: TGTGCCAGCAGCGTAGACGCTAGCGGGAGCGGGGAGACCCAGTACTTC.